This TCR beta chain was identified in a study of control samples from healthy donors and cancer patients. TCRdb keeps only in-frame clones here, not all; method: immunoSEQ multiplex PCR. The table has about 120,000 clones, more than 70% seen once. The V and J ends lost 7 bases and 4 bases, in that order; junction bases with no gene match: 9. Looked up from germline, CDR1 is MNHEY and CDR2 is SVGAGI. The CDR3 has 14 residues. Sequencing used blood. The rearrangement links TRBV6-5 to TRBJ1-2, with 7 nucleotides matching TRBD1. This TCR derives from a man over 45 in good health. The CDR3 spells CASTPTGRAYGYTF. CDR3 DNA: TGTGCCAGCACCCCGACAGGGCGGGCCTATGGCTACACCTTC.